This T cell receptor beta chain derives from a study of graft-versus-host responses after intestinal transplantation. Overall study: Uniformly, recipients were administered anti-thymocyte globulin induction with subsequent tacrolimus and steroids for two to three years.

Regarding this clone: The antigen is not known. Other DNA sequences in this sample translate to the same CDR3.

Produced via immunoSEQ multiplex PCR; TCRdb's table is partial and in-frame only. There are around 99,000 clones in the sample; 90% to 95% occur only once, and 1.5% to 2.5% lies in the top ten. General study points: Peak circulating GvH clone levels were associated with early post-transplant HvG declines.

The CDR3 runs to 12 residues. Germline values: CDR1 SGHAT, CDR2 FQNNGV. V was clipped by 5 bases and J by 2 bases, with 5 bases between them. The sequence derives from a human donor who received an intestinal transplant. The rearrangement uses TRBV11-2 and TRBJ2-3; no clear D. This specimen was unstimulated CD8+ T cells sorted from spleen or lymph node cells, taken before intestinal transplant. CDR3 residues: CASSPFTDTQYF. In DNA, the CDR3 is TGTGCCAGCAGCCCTTTCACAGATACGCAGTATTTT.